This record covers a single T cell receptor (beta chain). An end of the junction does not agree with germline; a read error may underlie this. A J-beta primer mix and a sample-barcoded 5' primer were used in a second PCR of roughly 6 to 11 cycles. TCRdb used MiXCR to reprocess the 5' RACE reads, holding one entry per CDR3 protein. Among roughly 800,000 distinct CDR3 sequences listed, over 45% were seen once. The CDR3 has 18 amino acids. Germline assignment: CDR1 LGHNA and CDR2 YNFKEQ. These data are taken from a study of blood T cells in healthy people across ages. This chain joins TRBV4-2 and TRBJ2-6; D not resolved. This clonotype was sampled from a man aged 30-40 years in good health. Sequencing was performed on blood. In DNA, the CDR3 is TGTGCCAGCAGCCAGGCTTGGGATTTTGCCTCTGAGGCCAACGTCCTGACTTTC. It encodes CASSQAWDFASEANVLTF.